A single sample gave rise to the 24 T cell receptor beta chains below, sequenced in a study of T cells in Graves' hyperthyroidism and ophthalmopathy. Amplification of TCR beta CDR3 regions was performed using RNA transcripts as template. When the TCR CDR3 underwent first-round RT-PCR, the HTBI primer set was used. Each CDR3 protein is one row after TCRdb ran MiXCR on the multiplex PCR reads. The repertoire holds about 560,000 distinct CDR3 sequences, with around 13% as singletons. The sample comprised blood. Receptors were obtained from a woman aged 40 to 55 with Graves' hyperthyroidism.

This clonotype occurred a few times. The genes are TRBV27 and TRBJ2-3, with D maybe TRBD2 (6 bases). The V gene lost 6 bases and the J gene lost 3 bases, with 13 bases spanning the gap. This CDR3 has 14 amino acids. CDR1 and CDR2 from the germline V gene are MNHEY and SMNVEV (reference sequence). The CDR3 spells CASRTRTWTDTQYF. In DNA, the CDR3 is TGTGCCAGCAGGACTAGAACGTGGACAGATACGCAGTATTTT.

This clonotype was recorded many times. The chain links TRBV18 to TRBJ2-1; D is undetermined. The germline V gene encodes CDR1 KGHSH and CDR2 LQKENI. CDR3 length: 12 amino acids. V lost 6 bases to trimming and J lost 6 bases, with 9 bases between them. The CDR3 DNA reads TGTGCCAGCTCGCCCGGGCTCAATGAGCAGTTCTTC. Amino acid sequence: CASSPGLNEQFF.

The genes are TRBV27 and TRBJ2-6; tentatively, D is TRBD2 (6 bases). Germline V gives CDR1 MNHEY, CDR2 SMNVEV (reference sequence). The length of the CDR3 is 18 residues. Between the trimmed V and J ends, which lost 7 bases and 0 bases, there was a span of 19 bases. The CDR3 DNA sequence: TGTGCCAGCAAAAGAATGGGACTTTACGACTCTGGGGCCAACGTCCTGACTTTC. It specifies CASKRMGLYDSGANVLTF.

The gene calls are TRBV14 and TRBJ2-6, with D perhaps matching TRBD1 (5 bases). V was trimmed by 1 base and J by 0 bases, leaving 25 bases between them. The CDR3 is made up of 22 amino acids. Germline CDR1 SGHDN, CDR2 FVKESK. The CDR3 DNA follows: TGTGCCAGCAGCCAAGTGGCCAGGGTAAAGGGTTACTCGTACTCTGGGGCCAACGTCCTGACTTTC. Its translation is CASSQVARVKGYSYSGANVLTF. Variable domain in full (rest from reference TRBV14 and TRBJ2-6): EAGVTQFPSHSVIEKGQTVTLRCDPISGHDNLYWYRRVMGKEIKFLLHFVKESKQDESGMPNNRFLAERTGGTYSTLKVQPAELEDSGVYFCASSQVARVKGYSYSGANVLTFGAGSRLTVL.

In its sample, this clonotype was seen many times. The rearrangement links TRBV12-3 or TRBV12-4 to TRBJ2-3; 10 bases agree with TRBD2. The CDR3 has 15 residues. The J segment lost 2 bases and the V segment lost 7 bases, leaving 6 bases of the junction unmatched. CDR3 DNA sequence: TGTGCCAGCACTGAGAGCGGGAGGGTCACAGATACGCAGTATTTT. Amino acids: CASTESGRVTDTQYF.

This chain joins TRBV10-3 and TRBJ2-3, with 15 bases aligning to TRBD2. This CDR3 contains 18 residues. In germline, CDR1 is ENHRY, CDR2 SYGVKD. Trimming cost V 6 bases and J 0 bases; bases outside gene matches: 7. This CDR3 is CAISGLAGGTTSTDTQYF. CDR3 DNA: TGTGCCATCAGCGGACTAGCGGGAGGGACCACTAGCACAGATACGCAGTATTTT.

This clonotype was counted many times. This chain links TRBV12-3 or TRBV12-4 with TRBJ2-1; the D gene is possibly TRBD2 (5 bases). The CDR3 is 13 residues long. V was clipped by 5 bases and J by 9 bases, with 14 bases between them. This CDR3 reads CASSPLVPVEQFF. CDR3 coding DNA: TGTGCCAGCAGTCCACTAGTCCCAGTTGAGCAGTTCTTC.

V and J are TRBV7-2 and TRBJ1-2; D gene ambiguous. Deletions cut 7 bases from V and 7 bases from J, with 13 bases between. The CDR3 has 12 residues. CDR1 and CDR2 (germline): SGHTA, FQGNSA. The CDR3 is CASTLSVSGYTF. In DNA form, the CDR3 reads TGTGCCAGCACCTTGTCTGTATCTGGCTACACCTTC.

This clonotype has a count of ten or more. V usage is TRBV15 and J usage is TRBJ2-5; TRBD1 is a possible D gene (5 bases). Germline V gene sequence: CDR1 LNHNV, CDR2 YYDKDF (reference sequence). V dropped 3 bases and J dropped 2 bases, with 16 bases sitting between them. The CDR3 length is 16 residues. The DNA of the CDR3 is TGTGCCACCAGCAGCGACCGTTCAAGGGGTCAAGAGACCCAGTACTTC. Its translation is CATSSDRSRGQETQYF.

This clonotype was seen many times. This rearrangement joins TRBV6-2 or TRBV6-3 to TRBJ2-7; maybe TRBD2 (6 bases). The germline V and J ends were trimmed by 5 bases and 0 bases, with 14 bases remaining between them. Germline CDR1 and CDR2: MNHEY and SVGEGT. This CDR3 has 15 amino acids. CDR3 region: CASSRAGPNSYEQYF. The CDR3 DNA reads TGTGCCAGCAGTCGAGCGGGTCCGAACTCCTACGAGCAGTACTTC.

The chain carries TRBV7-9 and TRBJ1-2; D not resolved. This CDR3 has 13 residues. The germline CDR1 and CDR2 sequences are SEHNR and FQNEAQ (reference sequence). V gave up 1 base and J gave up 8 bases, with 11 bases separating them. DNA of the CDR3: TGTGCCAGCAGCTTAGATGGGTATTGCGGCTACACCTTC. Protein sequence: CASSLDGYCGYTF.

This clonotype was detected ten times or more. This chain's CDR3 is CASMGATYEQYF. Here the CDR3 DNA reads TGTGCCAGCATGGGGGCCACCTACGAGCAGTACTTC. The chain uses TRBV2 and TRBJ2-7, with D tentatively TRBD1 (6 bases). Germline CDR1 and CDR2: SNHLY and FYNNEI. Between the trimmed V and J ends, which lost 7 bases and 2 bases, there was a span of 9 bases. The CDR3 is 12 amino acids.

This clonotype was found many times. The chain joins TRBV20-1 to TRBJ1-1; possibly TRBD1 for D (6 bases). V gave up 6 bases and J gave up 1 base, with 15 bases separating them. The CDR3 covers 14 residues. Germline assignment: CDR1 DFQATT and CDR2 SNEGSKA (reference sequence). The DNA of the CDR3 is TGCAGTGCCAGTACGGGGACACCGAACACTGAAGCTTTCTTT. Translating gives CSASTGTPNTEAFF.

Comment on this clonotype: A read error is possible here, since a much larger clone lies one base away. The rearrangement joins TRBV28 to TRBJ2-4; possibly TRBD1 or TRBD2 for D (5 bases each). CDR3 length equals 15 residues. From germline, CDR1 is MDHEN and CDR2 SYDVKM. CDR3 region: CASSRLRDRENIRYF. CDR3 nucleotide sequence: TGTGCCAGCAGCCGACTCCGGGACCGAGAAAACATTCGGTACTTC. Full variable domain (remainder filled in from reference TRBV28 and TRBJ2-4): DVKVTQSSRYLVKRTGEKVFLECVQDMDHENMFWYRQDPGLGLRLIYFSYDVKMKEKGDIPEGYSVSREKKERFSLILESASTNQTSMYLCASSRLRDRENIRYFGAGTRLSVL.

The CDR3 loop reads CAWGPYEQYF. CDR3 bases: TGTGCCTGGGGCCCCTACGAGCAGTACTTC. The V call is TRBV30, the J call TRBJ2-7; no firm D call. Between the trimmed V and J ends, which lost 5 bases and 2 bases, there was a span of 4 bases. Germline loops: CDR1 GTSNPN, CDR2 SVGIG (reference sequence). The CDR3 sequence is 10 residues long.

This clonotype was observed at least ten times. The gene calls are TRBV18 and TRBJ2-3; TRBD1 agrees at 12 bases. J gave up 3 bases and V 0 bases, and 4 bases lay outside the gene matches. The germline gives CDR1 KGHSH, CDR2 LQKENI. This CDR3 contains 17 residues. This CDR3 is CASSPPGGQGATDTQYF. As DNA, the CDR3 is TGTGCCAGCTCACCACCAGGGGGACAGGGGGCAACAGATACGCAGTATTTT.

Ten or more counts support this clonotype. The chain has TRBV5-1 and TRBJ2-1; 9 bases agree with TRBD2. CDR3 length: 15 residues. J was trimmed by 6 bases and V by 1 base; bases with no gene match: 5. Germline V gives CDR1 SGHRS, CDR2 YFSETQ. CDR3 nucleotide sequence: TGCGCCAGCAGCTTGAACGCGGGAGGGCCCAATGAGCAGTTCTTC. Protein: CASSLNAGGPNEQFF.

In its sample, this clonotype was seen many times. CDR3 protein: CATSDSAYEQYF. CDR3 DNA: TGTGCCACCAGTGATAGCGCCTACGAGCAGTACTTC. The chain employs TRBV24-1 and TRBJ2-7; D is unclear. V was cut by 3 bases and J by 2 bases, with 4 bases left in between. This CDR3 has 12 amino acids. Germline V gene sequence: CDR1 KGHDR, CDR2 SFDVKD.

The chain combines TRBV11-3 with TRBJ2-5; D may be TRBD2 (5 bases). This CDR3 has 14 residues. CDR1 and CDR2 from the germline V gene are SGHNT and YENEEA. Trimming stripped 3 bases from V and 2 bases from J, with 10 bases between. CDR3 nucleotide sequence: TGTGCCAGCAGCTTTAACAGCGGTCAAGAGACCCAGTACTTC. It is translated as CASSFNSGQETQYF.

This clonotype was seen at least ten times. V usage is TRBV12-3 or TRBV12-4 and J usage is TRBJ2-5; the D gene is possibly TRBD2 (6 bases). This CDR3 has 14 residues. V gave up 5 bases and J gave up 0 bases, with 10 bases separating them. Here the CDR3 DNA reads TGTGCCAGCAGTCTCCGGGACTACCAAGAGACCCAGTACTTC. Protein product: CASSLRDYQETQYF.

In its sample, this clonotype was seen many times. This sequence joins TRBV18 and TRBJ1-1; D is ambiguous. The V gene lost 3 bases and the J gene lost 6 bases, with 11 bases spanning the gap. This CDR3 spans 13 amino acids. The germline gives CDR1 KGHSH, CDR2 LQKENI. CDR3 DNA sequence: TGTGCCAGCTCACCGGACCGGAGGGCTGAAGCTTTCTTT. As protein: CASSPDRRAEAFF.

CDR3 coding DNA: TGCAGTGCTACATGGGGGAACAATCAGCCCCAGCATTTT. This codes for CSATWGNNQPQHF. The gene calls are TRBV20-1 and TRBJ1-5; perhaps TRBD1 as D (5 bases). Trimming shortened V by 4 bases and J by 3 bases, and 10 bases separated the two germline ends. Germline V lookup: CDR1 DFQATT, CDR2 SNEGSKA (reference sequence). This CDR3 is 13 amino acids long.

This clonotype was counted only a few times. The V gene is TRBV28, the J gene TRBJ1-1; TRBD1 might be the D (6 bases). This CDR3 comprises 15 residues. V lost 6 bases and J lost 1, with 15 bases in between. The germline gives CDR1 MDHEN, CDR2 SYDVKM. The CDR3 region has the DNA TGTGCCAGCAGGCCCGGGGGGGCGGGGAACACTGAAGCTTTCTTT. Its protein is CASRPGGAGNTEAFF.

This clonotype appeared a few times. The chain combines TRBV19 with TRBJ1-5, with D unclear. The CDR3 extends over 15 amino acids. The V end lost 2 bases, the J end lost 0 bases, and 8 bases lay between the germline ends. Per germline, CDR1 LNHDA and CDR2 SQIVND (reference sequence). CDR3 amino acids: CASSIFELSNQPQHF. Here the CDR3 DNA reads TGTGCCAGTAGTATATTCGAACTTAGCAATCAGCCCCAGCATTTT.